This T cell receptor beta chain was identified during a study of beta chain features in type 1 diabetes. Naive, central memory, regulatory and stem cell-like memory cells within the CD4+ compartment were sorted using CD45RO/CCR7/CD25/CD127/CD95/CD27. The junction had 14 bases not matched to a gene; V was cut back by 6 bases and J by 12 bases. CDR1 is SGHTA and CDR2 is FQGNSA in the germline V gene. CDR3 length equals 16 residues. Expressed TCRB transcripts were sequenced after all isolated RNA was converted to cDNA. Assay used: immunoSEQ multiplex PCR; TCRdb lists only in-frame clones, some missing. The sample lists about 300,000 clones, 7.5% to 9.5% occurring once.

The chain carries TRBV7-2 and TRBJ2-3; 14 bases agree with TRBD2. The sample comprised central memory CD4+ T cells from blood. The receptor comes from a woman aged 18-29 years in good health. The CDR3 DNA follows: TGTGCCAGCAGTATACCTACCGGGACTAGCGGGAGAGCACAGTATTTT. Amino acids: CASSIPTGTSGRAQYF.